These T cell receptor beta chains were read from a single sample in a study of blood T cell repertoires in COVID-19. Only in-frame clones appear in the TCRdb table, and some are missing; sequencing was by immunoSEQ multiplex PCR. Of approximately 260,000 clones in the sample, roughly nine tenths were seen once. Sample: peripheral blood. The receptor source for this set is a man aged 55 to 69 who had recovered from COVID-19. CDR3s include the opening cysteine and the closing phenylalanine or tryptophan. Each record gives: J gene, D gene, clone size, V gene, CDR3 DNA, CDR3 protein. A D gene is named only where the DNA matches it firmly. Rows may omit the clone size; those that give it use once, few, many or a size class.

>TRBJ1-5|.|.|TRBV19
TGTGCCAGTAGTATCAGGAGGGATCAGCCCCAGCATTTT
CASSIRRDQPQHF
>TRBJ1-1|TRBD1|.|TRBV7-9
TGTGCCAGCAGCTCGAGACAGGGATTCACTGAAGCTTTCTTT
CASSSRQGFTEAFF
>TRBJ1-2|.|.|TRBV3-1/TRBV3-2
TGTGCCAGCAGACCAACCGGAGGGAACTATGGCTACACCTTC
CASRPTGGNYGYTF
>TRBJ2-7|TRBD1|.|TRBV5-1
TGCGCCAGCAGCTTGCTGGACAGGGGTGAGCAGTACTTC
CASSLLDRGEQYF
>TRBJ1-4|.|.|TRBV2
TGTGCCAGCACGGGTATTGTTGCGGAACTGTTTTTT
CASTGIVAELFF
>TRBJ2-5|.|.|TRBV6-1
TGTGCCAGCAGTGAAGCGCAGACTACCCGAGAGACCCAGTACTTC
CASSEAQTTRETQYF
>TRBJ2-4|.|.|TRBV30
TGTGCCTGGAGTCGGGAAGAGGGAAACATTCAGTACTTC
CAWSREEGNIQYF
>TRBJ1-5|TRBD1|.|TRBV2
TGTGCCAGCAAGGGGACAGAAAATCAGCCCCAGCATTTT
CASKGTENQPQHF
>TRBJ2-2|.|.|TRBV2
TGTGCCAGCAAGGGGACACAGGCGGGCCCCGGGGAGCTGTTTTTT
CASKGTQAGPGELFF
>TRBJ2-3|TRBD2|.|TRBV5-1
TGCGCCAGCAGCTTTAGCGGGGGGGCCGAAAATACGCAGTATTTT
CASSFSGGAENTQYF
>TRBJ1-3|TRBD1|.|TRBV7-9
TGTGCCAGCAGCTTAGCGTTGGGGACAGCCGGAAACACCATATATTTT
CASSLALGTAGNTIYF
>TRBJ1-1|TRBD1|.|TRBV19
TGTGCCAGTAGTATAGATCGCCGACAGGGGAACACTGAAGCTTTCTTT
CASSIDRRQGNTEAFF
>TRBJ1-1|.|.|TRBV7-9
TGTGCCAGCAGCTTAGGGACAGCCGGTGGCCTAGCTGAAGCTTTCTTT
CASSLGTAGGLAEAFF
>TRBJ1-3|TRBD1|.|TRBV9
TGTGCCAGCAGCGCGGGACAGGGCTTCGCTGGAAACACCATATATTTT
CASSAGQGFAGNTIYF
>TRBJ1-3|TRBD1|.|TRBV3-1/TRBV3-2
TGTGCCAGCAGCCGACAGGGGTACGGAAACACCATATATTTT
CASSRQGYGNTIYF
>TRBJ1-1|.|many|TRBV15
TGTGCCACCAGCATTCAGACGACTATTACCACTGAAGCTTTCTTT
CATSIQTTITTEAFF
>TRBJ2-1|.|.|TRBV10-1
TGCGCCAGCAGTGGTAGCAGGGGGGCAGGACGGGACTACAATGAGCAGTTCTTC
CASSGSRGAGRDYNEQFF
>TRBJ1-1|.|.|TRBV20-1
TGCAGTGCATCCGGGAACACTGAAGCTTTCTTT
CSASGNTEAFF
>TRBJ1-6|.|few|TRBV6-1
TGTGCCAGCAGTGAATACACAGATAATTCACCCCTCCACTTT
CASSEYTDNSPLHF
>TRBJ2-3|TRBD1|.|TRBV5-1
TGCGCCAGCAGCTTGGCCAGGGGGATCGGTACAGATACGCAGTATTTT
CASSLARGIGTDTQYF